This entry lists 24 T cell receptor beta chains sequenced from one sample in a study of regulatory T cells in long-lasting Graves disease. The TCR beta library used iRepertoire HTBI primers with Arm-PCR amplification of CDR3. Each CDR3 protein gets one entry after TCRdb re-called the multiplex PCR reads with MiXCR. The sample lists some 350,000 distinct CDR3 sequences; around 15% were seen once. Documented time point: newly diagnosed GD, antithyroid drugs for less than 3 months. Scientists built the TCR library using RNA that was extracted from PBMCs. This same sample was also taken into another study, of T cells in Graves' hyperthyroidism and ophthalmopathy.

Sequenced here: peripheral blood mononuclear cells (PBMCs), sampled at new diagnosis, from a patient treated with antithyroid drugs. These TCRs come from a woman younger than 35 with Graves disease.

This clonotype was detected a few times. The rearrangement joins TRBV5-1 to TRBJ1-6; 8 nucleotides match TRBD1. Germline values: CDR1 SGHRS, CDR2 YFSETQ. CDR3 length: 15 amino acids. Trimming at V came to 7 bases and at J to 7 bases, leaving 10 bases not matched to a gene. CDR3 sequence reads: CASARTGIGNSPLHF. The DNA for the CDR3 is TGCGCCAGCGCCCGGACAGGGATCGGGAATTCACCCCTCCACTTT.

V and J are TRBV7-3 and TRBJ2-7; TRBD2 matches at 8 bases. The CDR3 extends over 16 amino acids. V trimming: 0 bases; J trimming: 5 bases; junction bases outside the gene matches: 9. CDR1 and CDR2 from the germline V gene are SGHTA and FQGTGA. In nucleotides, the CDR3 is TGTGCCAGCAGCTTAACTGGCGGGGGGAGAGGGGACGAGCAGTACTTC. Residues: CASSLTGGGRGDEQYF.

V gene TRBV7-9 combines with J gene TRBJ2-2; TRBD1 matches 7 bases. The CDR3 spans 18 residues. The germline CDR1 and CDR2 sequences are SEHNR and FQNEAQ (reference sequence). V lost 9 bases, J lost 4 bases, and 20 bases stayed unmatched. The CDR3 is CASTEREIGQAFTGELFF. CDR3 in DNA: TGTGCCAGTACCGAAAGAGAAATTGGACAGGCCTTCACCGGGGAGCTGTTTTTT.

This clonotype has a count of ten or more. The V call is TRBV10-3, the J call TRBJ1-1; D remains unclear. CDR3 length equals 11 residues. V was clipped by 3 bases and J by 6 bases, with 5 bases between them. Germline values: CDR1 ENHRY, CDR2 SYGVKD. CDR3 residues: CAISDPPEAFF. The DNA for the CDR3 is TGTGCCATCAGTGATCCCCCTGAAGCTTTCTTT.

This clonotype was found many times. V gene TRBV6-1 combines with J gene TRBJ1-1; 8 positions agree with TRBD1. This CDR3 spans 15 amino acids. Germline values: CDR1 MNHNS, CDR2 SASEGT. The junction had 9 bases not matched to a gene; V was cut back by 4 bases and J by 5 bases. The CDR3 DNA is TGTGCCAGCAGTGTAGATACAGGGGGTGGAACTGAAGCTTTCTTT. Encoded protein: CASSVDTGGGTEAFF.

This clonotype was seen more than once but under ten times. This chain joins TRBV24-1 and TRBJ2-3; D gene ambiguous. The germline gives CDR1 KGHDR, CDR2 SFDVKD. The germline V and J ends were trimmed by 10 bases and 2 bases, with 12 bases remaining between them. The CDR3 runs 13 residues. CDR3 DNA sequence: TGTGCCACGAGCGACACGTACACAGATACGCAGTATTTT. It encodes CATSDTYTDTQYF.

The chain uses TRBV14 and TRBJ2-1; TRBD1 matches 8 bases. The junction had 3 bases not matched to a gene; V was cut back by 2 bases and J by 9 bases. The CDR3 extends over 13 amino acids. From germline, CDR1 is SGHDN and CDR2 FVKESK. CDR3 loop: CASSQYRGSEQFF. CDR3 DNA: TGTGCCAGCAGCCAATACAGGGGGAGTGAGCAGTTCTTC.

This clonotype was seen at least ten times. The genes are TRBV7-2 and TRBJ2-1; no definite D call. Trimming cost V 2 bases and J 4 bases, with 6 bases left between them. The CDR3 covers 13 residues. CDR1 is SGHTA and CDR2 is FQGNSA in the germline V gene. The CDR3 sequence is CASSLSQYNEQFF. In DNA, the CDR3 is TGTGCCAGCAGCTTAAGTCAATACAATGAGCAGTTCTTC.

This clonotype was recorded at least ten times. This sequence joins TRBV18 and TRBJ2-5; D may correspond to TRBD1 or TRBD2 (5 bases each). Per the germline V gene, CDR1 is KGHSH and CDR2 is LQKENI. The CDR3 is made up of 15 amino acids. Deletions cut 1 base from V and 7 bases from J, with 16 bases between. In DNA, the CDR3 is TGTGCCAGCTCACCACAAGGGACGGCCGATGGGACCCAGTACTTC. Its translation is CASSPQGTADGTQYF. The full variable domain, completed using reference TRBV18 and TRBJ2-5, is NAGVMQNPRHLVRRRGQEARLRCSPMKGHSHVYWYRQLPEEGLKFMVYLQKENIIDESGMPKERFSAEFPKEGPSILRIQQVVRGDSAAYFCASSPQGTADGTQYFGPGTRLLVL.

This clonotype occurred many times. The chain links TRBV5-4 to TRBJ2-3; 10 positions agree with TRBD2. CDR3 length equals 16 residues. Germline V gene sequence: CDR1 SGHNT, CDR2 YYREEE (reference sequence). V was pared by 4 bases and J by 9 bases, with 14 bases of the junction left unmatched. The CDR3 loop is CASSTPLAGVSRTQYF. Written as DNA, the CDR3 is TGTGCCAGCAGCACCCCTCTAGCGGGAGTGTCAAGGACGCAGTATTTT.

At least ten counts were recorded for this clonotype. The chain carries TRBV6-1 and TRBJ2-5; the D call may be TRBD1 or TRBD2 (6 bases each). The CDR3 totals 15 residues. The germline V gene encodes CDR1 MNHNS and CDR2 SASEGT. The germline V and J ends were trimmed by 4 bases and 0 bases, with 12 bases remaining between them. The CDR3 region has the DNA TGTGCCAGCAGTGCGGGGGCTTGGGACCAAGAGACCCAGTACTTC. Translated: CASSAGAWDQETQYF.

This clonotype showed up many times. The V call is TRBV30, the J call TRBJ2-6; no firm D call. The CDR3 loop spans 15 amino acids. Trimming took off 1 base at V and 0 bases at J, with 7 bases between the two ends. The germline V gene has CDR1 GTSNPN and CDR2 SVGIG (reference sequence). CDR3 in amino acids: CAWSAYSSGANVLTF. The DNA for the CDR3 is TGTGCCTGGAGTGCATACAGCTCTGGGGCCAACGTCCTGACTTTC.

This clonotype was seen a few times. The chain employs TRBV20-1 and TRBJ2-7, with D perhaps assigned TRBD1 or TRBD2 (5 bases each). The V and J ends lost 1 base and 0 bases respectively, with 7 bases between them. The CDR3 extends over 13 amino acids. Germline V gives CDR1 DFQATT, CDR2 SNEGSKA (reference sequence). DNA of the CDR3: TGCAGTGCTAGAGGGGGACCCTCCTACGAGCAGTACTTC. Translated, it gives CSARGGPSYEQYF.

The chain carries TRBV3-1 and TRBJ1-2; D is perhaps TRBD1 (6 bases). V lost 0 bases and J lost 10, with 12 bases in between. CDR1 LGHDT and CDR2 YNNKEL come from the germline V gene (reference sequence). CDR3 length equals 13 residues. CDR3 in amino acids: CASSQDPGHSYTF. CDR3 coding DNA: TGTGCCAGCAGCCAAGATCCGGGACACTCCTACACCTTC.

The gene calls are TRBV29-1 and TRBJ2-7; 10 bases are shared with TRBD1. The CDR3 is 17 residues long. Trimming took 3 bases from V and 2 from J; bases not matched to a gene: 13. Per germline, CDR1 SQVTM and CDR2 ANQGSEA. The CDR3 DNA sequence: TGCAGCGTTGAGGGCCGGACGGGACAGGGGACAACCTACGAGCAGTACTTC. As protein: CSVEGRTGQGTTYEQYF.

There are a few counts of this clonotype. This chain uses TRBV6-1 with TRBJ2-7, with D possibly called TRBD1 or TRBD2 (5 bases each). CDR3 size: 12 residues. The V gene's germline CDR1 is MNHNS and CDR2 SASEGT. With 7 bases removed from V and 7 bases from J, the gap between germline ends came to 14 bases. Written as DNA, the CDR3 is TGTGCCAGCACCCCCGGGGCGAGGGAGCAGTACTTC. Translated, it gives CASTPGAREQYF.

This clonotype was counted at least ten times. The V gene is TRBV30, the J gene TRBJ2-1; D is possibly TRBD2 (6 bases). Germline V gene lookup returns CDR1 GTSNPN and CDR2 SVGIG (reference sequence). This CDR3 spans 14 amino acids. V lost 1 base, J lost 4 bases, and 11 bases lay in between. For the CDR3, the DNA is TGTGCCTGGAGTGCTCCGGGACTTTACAATGAGCAGTTCTTC. This gives the protein CAWSAPGLYNEQFF.

This clonotype was counted a few times. The chain couples TRBV5-1 to TRBJ2-1; no clear D. V was cut by 2 bases and J by 8 bases, with 11 bases left in between. This CDR3 is built from 13 residues. Germline lookup yields CDR1 SGHRS and CDR2 YFSETQ. The CDR3 DNA reads as TGCGCCAGCAGCTTCAGAGCCTGGGATGAGCAGTTCTTC. It translates to CASSFRAWDEQFF.

This clonotype has ten or more counts. This sequence joins TRBV7-9 and TRBJ2-5, with D perhaps matching TRBD1 (5 bases). The CDR3 contains 14 residues. V lost 2 bases and J lost 5, with 12 bases in between. Germline values: CDR1 SEHNR, CDR2 FQNEAQ (reference sequence). The CDR3 sequence is CASSLSPGPETQYF. The CDR3 DNA reads as TGTGCCAGCAGCTTAAGTCCAGGGCCGGAGACCCAGTACTTC.

At least ten counts were recorded for this clonotype. The V call is TRBV4-1, the J call TRBJ2-1, with D possibly matching TRBD2 (5 bases). The ends were cut back, 10 bases at V and 7 bases at J, with 17 bases in the middle. The CDR3 loop spans 13 amino acids. The germline gives CDR1 MGHRA, CDR2 YSYEKL. The CDR3 bases are TGCGCCAACGACGGCGGAGAGGGAAATGAGCAGTTCTTC. Protein product: CANDGGEGNEQFF.

This clonotype was seen repeatedly, ten times or more. A junction boundary mismatches the germline segment, possibly from a read error. The rearrangement uses TRBV28 and TRBJ2-7; 10 bases agree with TRBD2. The germline CDR1 and CDR2 sequences are MDHEN and SYDVKM. This CDR3 has 12 residues. Here the CDR3 reads CASSSEREGPSF. The CDR3, as DNA: TGTGCCAGCAGTTCGGAGCGGGAGGGCCCATCTTTC.

This clonotype was seen many times. V usage is TRBV20-1 and J usage is TRBJ2-5, with D possibly matching TRBD1 (7 bases). The CDR3 is 13 residues long. V lost 5 bases and J lost 5, with 15 bases in between. Germline CDR1 DFQATT, CDR2 SNEGSKA (reference sequence). CDR3 amino acids: CSASPTGRETQYF. The DNA of the CDR3 is TGCAGTGCTTCGCCGACAGGGAGGGAGACCCAGTACTTC.

This chain links TRBV12-3 or TRBV12-4 with TRBJ1-3; 11 bases are a match to TRBD1. With 6 bases clipped from V and 4 bases from J, the junction kept 14 bases outside the gene matches. The CDR3 spans 18 residues. In DNA form, the CDR3 reads TGTGCCAGCAGATCTACCTCGGGACAGGGGGTGGGGGGAAACACCATATATTTT. Its translation: CASRSTSGQGVGGNTIYF.

This clonotype appeared many times. This chain joins TRBV7-2 and TRBJ2-5; tentatively, D is TRBD2 (5 bases). The CDR3 runs 11 residues. V lost 8 bases and J lost 5, with 9 bases in between. Germline V gene lookup returns CDR1 SGHTA and CDR2 FQGNSA. The chain's CDR3 is CASGRAETQYF. The CDR3 DNA reads TGTGCCAGCGGGAGAGCGGAGACCCAGTACTTC. The complete variable domain, with remaining parts taken from reference TRBV7-2 and TRBJ2-5, reads GAGVSQSPSNKVTEKGKDVELRCDPISGHTALYWYRQSLGQGLEFLIYFQGNSAPDKSGLPSDRFSAERTGGSVSTLTIQRTQQEDSAVYLCASGRAETQYFGPGTRLLVL.